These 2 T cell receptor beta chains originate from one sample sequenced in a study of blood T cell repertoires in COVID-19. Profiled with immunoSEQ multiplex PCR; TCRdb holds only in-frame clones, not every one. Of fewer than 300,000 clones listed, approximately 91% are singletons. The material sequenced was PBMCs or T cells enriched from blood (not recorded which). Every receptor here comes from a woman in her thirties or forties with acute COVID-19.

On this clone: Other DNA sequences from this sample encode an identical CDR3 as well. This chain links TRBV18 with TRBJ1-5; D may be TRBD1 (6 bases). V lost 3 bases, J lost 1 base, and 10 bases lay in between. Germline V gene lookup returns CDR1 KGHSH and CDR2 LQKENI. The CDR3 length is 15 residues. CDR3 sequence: CASSPGGPSNQPQHF. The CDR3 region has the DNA TGTGCCAGCTCACCGGGGGGGCCGAGCAATCAGCCCCAGCATTTT.

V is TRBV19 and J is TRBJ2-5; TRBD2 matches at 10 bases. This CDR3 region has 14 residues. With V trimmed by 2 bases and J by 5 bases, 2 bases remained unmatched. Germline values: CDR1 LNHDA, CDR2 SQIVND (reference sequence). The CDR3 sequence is CASSIIAGGETQYF. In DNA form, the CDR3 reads TGTGCCAGTAGTATAATAGCGGGAGGTGAGACCCAGTACTTC.